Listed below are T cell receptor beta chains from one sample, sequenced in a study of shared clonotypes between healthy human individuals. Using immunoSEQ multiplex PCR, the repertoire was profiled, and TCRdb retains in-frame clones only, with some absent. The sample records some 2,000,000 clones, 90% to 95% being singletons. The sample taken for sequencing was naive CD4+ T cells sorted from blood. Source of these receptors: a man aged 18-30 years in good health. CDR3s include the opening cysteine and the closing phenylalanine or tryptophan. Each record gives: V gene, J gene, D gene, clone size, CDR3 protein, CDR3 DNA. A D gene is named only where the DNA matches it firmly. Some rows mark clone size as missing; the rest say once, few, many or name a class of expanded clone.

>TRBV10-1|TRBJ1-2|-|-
CASSPGMGQGTNYGYTF
TGCGCCAGCAGCCCTGGAATGGGGCAGGGGACTAACTATGGCTACACCTTC
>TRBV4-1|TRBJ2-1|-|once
CASSQVPGDNEQFF
TGCGCCAGCAGCCAAGTTCCAGGCGACAATGAGCAGTTCTTC
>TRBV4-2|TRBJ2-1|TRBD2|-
CASSQGAGGSTEGEQFF
TGTGCCAGCAGCCAAGGCGCGGGAGGGTCCACGGAAGGTGAGCAGTTCTTC
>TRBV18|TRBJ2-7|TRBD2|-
CASSGASGSYEQYF
TGTGCCAGCTCAGGGGCTAGCGGGAGCTACGAGCAGTACTTC
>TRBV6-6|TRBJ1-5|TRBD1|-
CASTAIYRGGNQPQHF
TGTGCCAGCACCGCAATTTACAGGGGGGGAAATCAGCCCCAGCATTTT
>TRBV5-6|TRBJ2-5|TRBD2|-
CASSKGLQETQYF
TGTGCCAGCAGCAAGGGACTACAAGAGACCCAGTACTTC
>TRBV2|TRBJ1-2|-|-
CASSEFQKGYTF
TGTGCCAGCAGTGAATTTCAGAAAGGCTACACCTTC
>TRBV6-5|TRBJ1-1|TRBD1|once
CASSKPTGGGTEAFF
TGTGCCAGCAGTAAACCGACAGGGGGAGGAACTGAAGCTTTCTTT
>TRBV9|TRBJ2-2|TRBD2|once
CASSLIAGGPEFVF
TGTGCCAGCAGCCTAATAGCGGGAGGGCCTGAATTTGTTTTT
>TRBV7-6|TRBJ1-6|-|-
CASSFEEGPGSPLHF
TGTGCCAGCAGCTTTGAGGAGGGTCCGGGGTCACCCCTCCACTTT
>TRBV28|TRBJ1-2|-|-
CASSLQGYGYTF
TGTGCCAGCAGTTTACAGGGATATGGCTACACCTTC
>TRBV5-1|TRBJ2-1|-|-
CASSLAPSDGYNEQFF
TGCGCCAGCAGCTTGGCCCCAAGCGACGGATACAATGAGCAGTTCTTC
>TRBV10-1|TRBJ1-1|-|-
CASREGTNTEAFF
TGCGCCAGCAGGGAGGGGACGAACACTGAAGCTTTCTTT
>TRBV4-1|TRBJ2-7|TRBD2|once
CASRITIAGGNYEQYF
TGCGCCAGCAGGATCACAATAGCGGGAGGGAACTACGAGCAGTACTTC
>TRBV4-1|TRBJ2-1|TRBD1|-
CASSGTETYNEQFF
TGCGCCAGCAGCGGGACAGAGACCTACAATGAGCAGTTCTTC
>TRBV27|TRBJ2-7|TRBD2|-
CASSLGLAGGYEQYF
TGTGCCAGCAGTTTAGGACTAGCGGGAGGCTACGAGCAGTACTTC
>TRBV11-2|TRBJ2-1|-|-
CASSRLSSNPNEQFF
TGTGCCAGCAGCCGACTTAGTTCAAACCCCAATGAGCAGTTCTTC